The subject of this entry is one T cell receptor (beta chain). The data derive from a study of blood T cell repertoires in COVID-19. Study as a whole: Samples of COVID-19 (acute and convalescent) were obtained from the United States, Italy and Spain.

Germline-derived CDR1 and CDR2 are MNHNS and SASEGT. V was trimmed by 3 bases and J by 5 bases, leaving 14 bases between them. The CDR3 totals 15 residues. The repertoire was sequenced with immunoSEQ multiplex PCR; TCRdb's copy has only in-frame clones and lacks some. The sample consists of some 260,000 clones, roughly three quarters of them appearing once. The J gene is TRBJ1-3, the V gene TRBV6-1; D might be TRBD1 (6 bases). Sequencing used peripheral blood. The clonotype originates from a woman in her 40s with active or convalescent COVID-19. Written as DNA, the CDR3 is TGTGCCAGCAGTGATAGGTCCAGGGGAAGAAACACCATATATTTT. Translated: CASSDRSRGRNTIYF.